This TCR beta chain is from a study of blood T cell repertoires in COVID-19. Background on the study: Acute and convalescent COVID-19 specimens originated in the United States, Italy and Spain. Sources were T cells, B-cell-depleted T cells, or PBMCs; the material itself was cDNA or gDNA.

Original data processing: Amplification of reference gene primers provided the estimated nucleated cell counts. The method was immunoSEQ multiplex PCR; TCRdb's version includes in-frame clones alone and lacks a portion of them. The V and J calls and the clone size are those of that table, but D and trimming were determined from the DNA. Seen here are about 140,000 clones, approximately 85% observed once, and the top ten hold roughly 2.9%. The germline CDR1 and CDR2 sequences are MGHDK and SYGVNS. The CDR3 extends over 14 amino acids. V lost 1 base and J 6 bases, leaving 11 bases between the germline ends.

The source material was peripheral blood. The rearrangement links TRBV25-1 to TRBJ2-3, with D unclear. The origin of this receptor is a man aged 50 to 60 with acute or convalescent COVID-19. The CDR3 nucleotides are TGTGCCAGCAGTGAATTCCCTTCGTCCGATACGCAGTATTTT. Protein: CASSEFPSSDTQYF. Full variable domain (outside the CDR3, taken from reference TRBV25-1 and TRBJ2-3): EADIYQTPRYLVIGTGKKITLECSQTMGHDKMYWYQQDPGMELHLIHYSYGVNSTEKGDLSSESTVSRIRTEHFPLTLESARPSHTSQYLCASSEFPSSDTQYFGPGTRLTVL.